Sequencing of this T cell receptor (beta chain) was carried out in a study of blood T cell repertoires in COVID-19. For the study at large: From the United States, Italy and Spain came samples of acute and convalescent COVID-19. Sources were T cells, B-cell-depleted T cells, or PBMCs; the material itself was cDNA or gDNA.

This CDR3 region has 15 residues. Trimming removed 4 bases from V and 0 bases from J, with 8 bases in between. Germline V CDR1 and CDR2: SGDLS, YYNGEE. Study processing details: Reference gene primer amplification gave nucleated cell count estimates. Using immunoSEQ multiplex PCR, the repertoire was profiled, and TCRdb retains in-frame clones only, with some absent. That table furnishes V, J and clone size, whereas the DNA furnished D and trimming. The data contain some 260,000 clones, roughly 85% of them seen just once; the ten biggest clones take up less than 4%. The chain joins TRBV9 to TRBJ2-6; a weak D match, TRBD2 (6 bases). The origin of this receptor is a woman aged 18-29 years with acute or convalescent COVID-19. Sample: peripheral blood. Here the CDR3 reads CASSYGGSGANVLTF. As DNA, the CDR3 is TGTGCCAGCAGCTACGGGGGCTCTGGGGCCAACGTCCTGACTTTC.